This T cell receptor beta chain was identified during a study of identical twins. The V and J ends lost 4 bases and 12 bases respectively, with 10 bases between them. The CDR3 runs 12 residues. Germline CDR1 is LGHNT and CDR2 is FRNRAP. TCRdb recomputed calls from the 5' RACE reads with MiXCR, one row per CDR3 protein. The data show under 500,000 distinct CDR3 sequences, roughly an eighth seen once. These data were likewise used in another study, on yellow fever vaccine responses in identical twins. That source reports: Among the twins, the vaccine T cell response reportedly seemed partly convergent and partly personalized.

This sequence was found in a woman in her late teens or twenties in good health. The sequenced sample consisted of CD4+ T cells sorted from blood. The rearrangement links TRBV12-5 to TRBJ2-6; D gene uncertain. DNA of the CDR3: TGTGCTAGTGGTTCCGACCCCCCCGTCCTGACTTTC. Its translation is CASGSDPPVLTF.